Listed below are T cell receptor beta chains from one sample, sequenced in a study of cytomegalovirus exposure and HLA in healthy donors. Clones were read by immunoSEQ multiplex PCR, and TCRdb kept only the in-frame ones, dropping some. The sample lists 70,000 or so clones, around 87% occurring once. Sequenced input: PBMCs. The receptors come from a woman aged 25-40 years in good health and CMV-seropositive. Both conserved end residues are part of each CDR3. Expanded clones get a size class; other rows say once, few or many, or leave the size out.

abundance,len,v_gene,CDR3aa
.,16,TRBV6-5,CASSYFHRSSGNTIYF
.,16,TRBV5-6,CASSLIGGITGAEAFF
.,17,TRBV18,CASSPVFVGGGPNEQYF
.,15,TRBV5-8,CASSKLAGEEDTQYF
once,12,TRBV5-5,CASSLVGVEQFF
.,15,TRBV27,CASSSLAGTIYEQFF
.,15,TRBV7-2,CASSIGGRAADTQYF
.,17,TRBV7-8,CASSQPQGGLAKNIQYF
.,14,TRBV5-1,CASSLTSGSDEQYF
.,13,TRBV27,CASSWGSAGGYTF
.,13,TRBV18,CASRLAEDYEQYF
medium-sized,14,TRBV7-9,CASSSLAGEETQYF
few,11,TRBV20-1,CSAGDRNIQYF
.,18,TRBV12-5,CASGRPILGLAGAYEQYF
.,14,TRBV6-1,CASDTGSATDTQYF
.,20,TRBV12-1,CASSYQGLAGSISWWETQYF
.,12,TRBV28,CASSLEDYGYTF
.,14,TRBV7-2,CASSLVRVNTEAFF
.,13,TRBV27,CASSFDRGDTQYF
.,13,TRBV30,CAWRGGARTEAFF
.,18,TRBV7-6,CASSTGLAGLANTGELFF
.,13,TRBV27,CARKARGRYEQYF
.,15,TRBV5-4,CASSIDGVSNQPQHF
.,15,TRBV6-5,CASRSDRGPSYEQYF
.,14,TRBV19,CASSIADSSYEQYF
once,16,TRBV10-1,CASSGGTSGTTYEQYF
.,16,TRBV11-2,CASSFAGTSGYNEQFF
.,18,TRBV19,CASSIGGSGPLRRGGYTF
.,12,TRBV28,CASSWRNTEAFF
.,13,TRBV30,CAWRTRTNEKLFF
.,15,TRBV11-2,CASSLGPGPSYEQYF
.,16,TRBV12-5,CASGMGSGRTYNEQFF
.,13,TRBV19,CASREDRDYGYTF
.,15,TRBV28,CASSSRTGLRFEQYF
.,13,TRBV28,CASSYPPRDEQYF
.,16,TRBV5-1,CASSRTGTGLPDTQYF
few,14,TRBV6-4,CASSDFAGGNEQFF
once,17,TRBV11-2,CASSLNSALAGTYEQYF
.,15,TRBV6-1,CASSKERVLDYGYTF
.,15,TRBV7-6,CASSLDTGVPYEQYF
.,16,TRBV7-6,CASNSELRFCDTEAFF
.,18,TRBV12-5,CASGLALTSGRVNNEQFF
.,15,TRBV7-2,CASSPRGRAGETQYF
once,16,TRBV27,CASSLEWVGLYNEQFF
.,14,TRBV14,CASSLRGYNSPLHF
once,13,TRBV7-9,CASSFPLSYEQYF
.,13,TRBV6-6,CASSRRQDEEAFF
.,16,TRBV5-4,CASSLMGLAAQETQYF
.,15,TRBV10-1,CASSEGGTDYYEQYF
.,14,TRBV5-4,CASTAGLADPAPFF
.,15,TRBV5-5,CASSLESTTPAGYTF
.,18,TRBV7-9,CASSLAPEAGGGNQPQHF
.,12,TRBV6-5,CASSEWPQPQHF
.,16,TRBV27,CASSFGRGRWADTQYF
.,15,TRBV5-1,CASSTTGAPAYGYTF
.,16,TRBV11-2,CASSPYWREGPRGQFF
.,15,TRBV27,CASSLLRSSYNEQFF
.,15,TRBV5-1,CASSLVRERIGELFF
once,12,TRBV2,CASSQTSYGYTF